The next 20 T cell receptor beta chains were all read from a single sample in a study of T cells in Graves' hyperthyroidism and ophthalmopathy (dated by TCRdb to 2018 to 2020). Libraries were prepared through multiplex PCR. The reads were generated on an Illumina HiSeq 2000. TCR beta CDR3 regions were amplified from RNA transcripts. A first-round RT-PCR of the TCR CDR3 used the HTBI primer set with the Qiagen OneStep RT-PCR kit. TCRdb ran its own pipeline on the public reads, namely fastp trimming at Q25 and MiXCR clone calling, and kept in-frame beta chains. Here each entry gathers all rows of one CDR3 protein and keeps the most common genes and DNA. The sample includes hundreds of thousands of distinct CDR3 sequences, with 14% observed a single time. Around 24% of the sample is taken by the ten largest. Source material: blood. The receptors here all came from a woman in her twenties or thirties with Graves' hyperthyroidism.

For this clonotype: The junction differs from germline at one of its ends, possibly a read error. The chain is built from TRBV20-1 and TRBJ2-3; 14 nucleotides line up with TRBD2. CDR1 DFQATT and CDR2 SNEGSKA come from the germline V gene (reference sequence). The CDR3 is made up of 18 amino acids. CDR3 in amino acids: CSATGLAGGSYGTDTRYF. The CDR3 coding sequence is TGCAGTGCTACTGGACTAGCGGGAGGATCTTACGGCACAGATACGCGGTATTTT.

This clonotype occurred once. CDR3 bases: TGTGCCAGCAGTGAAACTATTCAACCTGAGCAGTTCTTC. Its translation: CASSETIQPEQFF. The V gene is TRBV2, the J gene TRBJ2-1; no reliable D call. Germline assignment: CDR1 SNHLY and CDR2 FYNNEI. The CDR3 extends over 13 amino acids. The V gene lost 2 bases and the J gene lost 9 bases, with 11 bases spanning the gap. The full variable domain, with the rest looked up from reference TRBV2 and TRBJ2-1, is EPEVTQTPSHQVTQMGQEVILRCVPISNHLYFYWYRQILGQKVEFLVSFYNNEISEKSEIFDDQFSVERPDGSNFTLKIRSTKLEDSAMYFCASSETIQPEQFFGPGTRLTVL.

This clonotype was seen ten or more times. The chain carries TRBV7-2 and TRBJ2-1, with D possibly matching TRBD2 (5 bases). Germline V gives CDR1 SGHTA, CDR2 FQGNSA. Trimming pared 4 bases from V and 7 bases from J, leaving 8 bases between. This CDR3 comprises 12 residues. The CDR3 coding sequence is TGTGCCAGCAGCTACCAGCGGAATGAGCAGTTCTTC. This encodes CASSYQRNEQFF.

The chain uses TRBV20-1 and TRBJ2-7, with 9 nucleotides matching TRBD2. The germline V gene encodes CDR1 DFQATT and CDR2 SNEGSKA (reference sequence). The J segment lost 5 bases and the V segment lost 7 bases, leaving 9 bases of the junction unmatched. The CDR3 runs to 13 residues. This CDR3 is CSGIAGVLNEQYF. The CDR3 region has the DNA TGCAGTGGAATAGCGGGAGTACTAAACGAGCAGTACTTC.

This clonotype was seen only a few times. The CDR3 spells CASQQGSGETQYF. The CDR3 bases are TGTGCCAGCCAACAGGGCTCTGGGGAGACCCAGTACTTC. This chain connects TRBV2 to TRBJ2-5; possibly TRBD1 for D (6 bases). CDR3 length: 13 residues. V was trimmed by 8 bases and J by 5 bases, leaving 15 bases between them. CDR1 SNHLY and CDR2 FYNNEI come from the germline V gene.

This clonotype has more than one count but fewer than ten. The chain couples TRBV10-1 to TRBJ2-3; D call uncertain. Trimming took 0 bases from V and 2 from J, leaving 12 bases between them. CDR1 is WNHNN and CDR2 is SYGVQD in the germline V gene (reference sequence). This CDR3 spans 16 amino acids. The CDR3 DNA follows: TGCGCCAGCAGTGAGTCTAAGCGAATACTCACAGATACGCAGTATTTT. This encodes CASSESKRILTDTQYF.

This clonotype has ten or more counts. The V gene is TRBV6-1, the J gene TRBJ1-1; D might be TRBD1 (5 bases). V lost 5 bases and J lost 3, with 10 bases in between. The CDR3 has 13 amino acids. The V gene's germline CDR1 is MNHNS and CDR2 SASEGT. The CDR3 is CASSQRGDTEAFF. The DNA of the CDR3 is TGTGCCAGCAGTCAACGAGGGGACACTGAAGCTTTCTTT.

Here the CDR3 DNA reads TGTGCCAGCAGCCCGAACGTTCCGCGGACAGGTTCAAATGAAAAACTGTTTTTT. This codes for CASSPNVPRTGSNEKLFF. The chain uses TRBV7-2 and TRBJ1-4; the match to TRBD1 covers 7 bases. The CDR3 is made up of 18 amino acids. CDR1 and CDR2 (germline): SGHTA, FQGNSA. V was pared by 5 bases and J by 5 bases, with 17 bases of the junction left unmatched.

The chain combines TRBV5-1 with TRBJ1-2, with 7 bases lining up with TRBD1. With 1 base clipped from V and 4 bases from J, the junction kept 7 bases outside the gene matches. The CDR3 runs to 15 residues. CDR1 is SGHRS and CDR2 is YFSETQ in the germline V gene. CDR3 region: CASSLNRDSRYGYTF. The CDR3 region has the DNA TGCGCCAGCAGCTTGAACCGGGACAGCCGCTATGGCTACACCTTC. Complete variable domain (other parts from reference TRBV5-1 and TRBJ1-2): KAGVTQTPRYLIKTRGQQVTLSCSPISGHRSVSWYQQTPGQGLQFLFEYFSETQRNKGNFPGRFSGRQFSNSRSEMNVSTLELGDSALYLCASSLNRDSRYGYTFGSGTRLTVV.

This clonotype has at least ten counts. This chain uses TRBV12-3 or TRBV12-4 with TRBJ2-1; no clear D gene. The CDR3 runs 16 residues. The germline V and J ends were trimmed by 5 bases and 5 bases, with 19 bases remaining between them. The CDR3 is CASSRMATRKDNEQFF. DNA of the CDR3: TGTGCCAGCAGTCGGATGGCAACCCGAAAAGACAATGAGCAGTTCTTC.

Ten or more counts support this clonotype. The chain combines TRBV6-1 with TRBJ2-5; the D gene could be TRBD1 or TRBD2 (6 bases each). This CDR3 is 13 amino acids long. V was pared by 6 bases and J by 5 bases, with 13 bases between. Germline CDR1 reads MNHNS; CDR2 reads SASEGT. The CDR3 DNA is TGTGCCAGCAGGGAGGGGGGTGGCGAGACCCAGTACTTC. Residues: CASREGGGETQYF.

Remarks on this clonotype: One end of the junction varies from germline; a read error may be responsible. This rearrangement joins TRBV25-1 to TRBJ2-2; 8 bases are a match to TRBD2. Per germline, CDR1 MGHDK and CDR2 SYGVNS. The CDR3 sequence is 18 residues long. DNA for the CDR3: TGTGCCAGCAGTGCCACCCCTGGAGCGGGGGTGGACACCGGGGAGCTGCTTTTT. This gives the protein CASSATPGAGVDTGELLF. The full variable domain, its missing parts supplied by reference TRBV25-1 and TRBJ2-2, is EADIYQTPRYLVIGTGKKITLECSQTMGHDKMYWYQQDPGMELHLIHYSYGVNSTEKGDLSSESTVSRIRTEHFPLTLESARPSHTSQYLCASSATPGAGVDTGELLFGEGSRLTVL.

The chain is built from TRBV7-3 and TRBJ2-1, with 8 nucleotides matching TRBD2. Trimming at V came to 1 base and at J to 4 bases, leaving 6 bases not matched to a gene. Germline V gene sequence: CDR1 SGHTA, CDR2 FQGTGA. This CDR3 is built from 16 residues. Here the CDR3 reads CASSLRGTSYYNEQFF. The CDR3 DNA sequence: TGTGCCAGCAGCTTAAGGGGGACTAGTTATTACAATGAGCAGTTCTTC.

In this sample, this clonotype turned up a few times. The chain joins TRBV5-6 to TRBJ2-1; 8 bases line up with TRBD1. Germline values: CDR1 SGHDT, CDR2 YYEEEE. V was clipped by 4 bases and J by 8 bases; unmatched bases: 11. The CDR3 consists of 15 residues. The CDR3 loop reads CASSLTGAREYEQFF. The CDR3 bases are TGTGCCAGCAGCCTGACAGGGGCCCGGGAGTATGAGCAGTTCTTC.

This clonotype was observed a few times. The V and J genes are TRBV5-1 and TRBJ1-4; maybe TRBD1 (5 bases). The germline V gene encodes CDR1 SGHRS and CDR2 YFSETQ. Deletions cut 0 bases from V and 8 bases from J, with 11 bases between. The CDR3 length is 14 residues. The CDR3 DNA is TGCGCCAGCAGCTTGGACGGGACCGCGGAAAAACTGTTTTTT. Its translation: CASSLDGTAEKLFF.

This clonotype was detected many times. The DNA for the CDR3 is TGTGCCAGCACCCGGACAGGGGGAAACACCATATATTTT. It encodes CASTRTGGNTIYF. The genes are TRBV12-3 or TRBV12-4 and TRBJ1-3, with 8 positions matching TRBD1. The CDR3 has 13 amino acids. The J segment lost 4 bases and the V segment lost 7 bases, leaving 3 bases of the junction unmatched.

This clonotype was counted only a few times. The V gene is TRBV18, the J gene TRBJ2-7, with TRBD2 matching 8 bases. Unmatched junction bases numbered 3, after V lost 5 bases and J lost 0 bases. The germline V gene has CDR1 KGHSH and CDR2 LQKENI. The CDR3 contains 14 residues. CDR3 DNA: TGTGCCAGCTCAGCGACTAGCGACTCCTACGAGCAGTACTTC. Residues: CASSATSDSYEQYF.

This clonotype was detected only a few times. J is TRBJ2-1 and V is TRBV11-2, with 9 bases identical to TRBD2. Germline V gene lookup returns CDR1 SGHAT and CDR2 FQNNGV. Trimming cost V 5 bases and J 5 bases; bases outside gene matches: 7. The CDR3 extends over 15 amino acids. In DNA form, the CDR3 reads TGTGCCAGCAGCCTACTAGCGGGTATAAACAATGAGCAGTTCTTC. Amino acids: CASSLLAGINNEQFF.

The V gene is TRBV10-2, the J gene TRBJ1-1; D uncertain. V was clipped by 3 bases and J by 11 bases, with 10 bases between them. There are 11 residues in the CDR3. CDR1 and CDR2 (germline): WSHSY, SAAADI. DNA for the CDR3: TGCGCCAGCAGTGATGGAGGGCGGGCTTTCTTT. Translation gives CASSDGGRAFF.

This clonotype was detected many times. This chain joins TRBV29-1 and TRBJ1-1, with 8 positions matching TRBD1. The CDR3 extends over 12 amino acids. Germline loops: CDR1 SQVTM, CDR2 ANQGSEA. The junction had 6 bases not matched to a gene; V was cut back by 4 bases and J by 8 bases. CDR3 sequence: CSVGGQGAEAFF. CDR3 nucleotides: TGCAGCGTTGGGGGCCAGGGGGCGGAAGCTTTCTTT. Combining the CDR3 with reference TRBV29-1 and TRBJ1-1 gives the whole variable domain SAVISQKPSRDICQRGTSLTIQCQVDSQVTMMFWYRQQPGQSLTLIATANQGSEATYESGFVIDKFPISRPNLTFSTLTVSNMSPEDSSIYLCSVGGQGAEAFFGQGTRLTVV.